The 20 T cell receptor beta chains below were found in one sample sequenced in a study of shared clonotypes between healthy human individuals. Method: immunoSEQ multiplex PCR; TCRdb's copy keeps in-frame clones and lacks some. The sample has 1.5 million to 1.9 million clones; 95% to 99% are singletons. Sequencing was performed on naive CD4+ T cells sorted from blood. Subset: CD45RA+ positively selected. These receptors all come from a man aged 25-45 years in good health.

The CDR3 loop reads CAWVSRGTYEQYF. CDR3 sequence (DNA): TGTGCCTGGGTTTCGCGGGGAACCTACGAGCAGTACTTC. The J gene is TRBJ2-7, the V gene TRBV30; possible D gene TRBD2, 6 bases. The CDR3 consists of 13 residues. V lost 5 bases and J 2 bases, leaving 13 bases between the germline ends. Germline CDR1 and CDR2: GTSNPN and SVGIG (reference sequence).

The V call is TRBV7-2, the J call TRBJ2-1; D call uncertain. This CDR3 region has 17 residues. Trimming shortened V by 0 bases and J by 0 bases, and 12 bases separated the two germline ends. CDR1 and CDR2 (germline): SGHTA, FQGNSA. This chain's CDR3 is CASSLAPRSSSYNEQFF. In DNA form, the CDR3 reads TGTGCCAGCAGCTTAGCTCCGAGATCTAGCTCCTACAATGAGCAGTTCTTC.

This sequence joins TRBV6-1 and TRBJ2-7; 7 nucleotides agree with TRBD1. Germline V CDR1 and CDR2: MNHNS, SASEGT. Germline trimming cut 1 base from V and 2 bases from J; bases unmatched to any gene: 5. The CDR3 has 15 amino acids. This CDR3 reads CASSEGGQLTYEQYF. As DNA, the CDR3 is TGTGCCAGCAGTGAAGGGGGACAGTTGACCTACGAGCAGTACTTC.

The gene calls are TRBV27 and TRBJ2-2; 7 bases are shared with TRBD1. The CDR3 has 17 residues. V shed 2 bases and J 5 bases; nucleotides not matched to a gene: 11. The germline V gene encodes CDR1 MNHEY and CDR2 SMNVEV (reference sequence). The CDR3 coding sequence is TGTGCCAGCAGTTTACTCCCTACAGGGGTAGGGACCGGGGAGCTGTTTTTT. This gives the protein CASSLLPTGVGTGELFF.

This sequence joins TRBV28 and TRBJ1-4, with a weak D call TRBD1 (6 bases). The CDR3 has 14 amino acids. In germline, CDR1 is MDHEN, CDR2 SYDVKM. Deletions cut 4 bases from V and 4 bases from J, with 10 bases between. The CDR3 is CASSSGQNNEKLFF. DNA for the CDR3: TGTGCCAGCAGTTCCGGACAGAATAATGAAAAACTGTTTTTT. The full variable domain, with the rest looked up from reference TRBV28 and TRBJ1-4, is DVKVTQSSRYLVKRTGEKVFLECVQDMDHENMFWYRQDPGLGLRLIYFSYDVKMKEKGDIPEGYSVSREKKERFSLILESASTNQTSMYLCASSSGQNNEKLFFGSGTQLSVL.

V usage is TRBV4-1 and J usage is TRBJ2-2; tentatively, D is TRBD2 (6 bases). Germline V CDR1 and CDR2: MGHRA, YSYEKL. The V end was cut by 0 bases, the J end by 4 bases, with 12 bases between. The CDR3 length is 16 residues. CDR3 coding DNA: TGCGCCAGCAGCCAAGATAGTGGGACTTTCACCGGGGAGCTGTTTTTT. Translation: CASSQDSGTFTGELFF.

The CDR3 loop reads CASSVVETYTGELFF. DNA of the CDR3: TGTGCCAGCAGCGTAGTGGAAACTTACACCGGGGAGCTGTTTTTT. The chain recombines TRBV9 with TRBJ2-2, with D unresolved. There are 15 residues in the CDR3. CDR1 and CDR2 from the germline V gene are SGDLS and YYNGEE. V lost 0 bases and J lost 3, with 9 bases in between. Full variable domain (outside the CDR3, taken from reference TRBV9 and TRBJ2-2): DSGVTQTPKHLITATGQRVTLRCSPRSGDLSVYWYQQSLDQGLQFLIQYYNGEERAKGNILERFSAQQFPDLHSELNLSSLELGDSALYFCASSVVETYTGELFFGEGSRLTVL.

The rearrangement uses TRBV5-4 and TRBJ2-3; 10 nucleotides match TRBD2. V lost 7 bases to trimming and J lost 3 bases; unmatched junction nucleotides: 2. Germline CDR1 reads SGHNT; CDR2 reads YYREEE (reference sequence). CDR3 length: 13 amino acids. The CDR3 sequence: CASSSGSTDTQYF. The CDR3 DNA sequence: TGTGCCAGCTCTAGCGGGAGTACAGATACGCAGTATTTT.

The CDR3 region is CASHRGRGTGELFF. CDR3 bases: TGTGCCAGTCACAGGGGGCGAGGGACCGGGGAGCTGTTTTTT. The genes are TRBV19 and TRBJ2-2, with TRBD1 matching over 9 bases. Germline CDR1 and CDR2: LNHDA and SQIVND (reference sequence). There are 14 residues in the CDR3. After removal of 8 bases from V and 5 bases from J, the junction contained 6 bases not matched to a gene.

The chain couples TRBV28 to TRBJ1-1; D is unclear. V lost 7 bases and J lost 0, with 18 bases in between. The CDR3 length is 16 residues. The germline V gene has CDR1 MDHEN and CDR2 SYDVKM. The CDR3 is CASINTQVWLNTEAFF. The CDR3 region has the DNA TGTGCCAGCATTAACACGCAGGTTTGGTTGAACACTGAAGCTTTCTTT.

Notes on this clone: The sample has other DNA sequences that encode this CDR3 too. The chain carries TRBV7-9 and TRBJ1-1; D is uncertain. Per the germline V gene, CDR1 is SEHNR and CDR2 is FQNEAQ (reference sequence). The CDR3 is 13 residues long. Trimming took off 4 bases at V and 1 base at J, with 7 bases between the two ends. CDR3 in DNA: TGTGCCAGCAGCTCCGGTGCGAACACTGAAGCTTTCTTT. As protein: CASSSGANTEAFF.

This rearrangement joins TRBV7-9 to TRBJ2-3; TRBD1 matches 8 bases. J lost 2 bases, V lost 4 bases, and 5 bases had no gene match. This CDR3 is 15 amino acids long. Per germline, CDR1 SEHNR and CDR2 FQNEAQ (reference sequence). CDR3 DNA: TGTGCCAGCAGCTCCGGACAGGGACTCACAGATACGCAGTATTTT. Protein product: CASSSGQGLTDTQYF.

The chain is built from TRBV28 and TRBJ1-5; D gene ambiguous. The CDR3 sequence is 14 residues long. Trimming removed 5 bases from V and 4 bases from J, with 12 bases in between. The germline CDR1 and CDR2 sequences are MDHEN and SYDVKM. The CDR3 sequence is CASSPGSANQPQHF. In nucleotides, the CDR3 is TGTGCCAGCAGTCCGGGAAGCGCGAATCAGCCCCAGCATTTT.

This chain links TRBV12-2 with TRBJ1-5; TRBD1, the D gene given by the table, was not confirmed from the DNA. TRBV12-2 is assigned pseudogene status. The length of the CDR3 is 15 residues. The CDR3 is CASRLARDTNQPQHF. The CDR3 DNA reads TGTGCAAGTCGCTTAGCGAGGGACACCAATCAGCCCCAGCATTTT.

The chain has TRBV11-3 and TRBJ2-3; D remains ambiguous. V was pared by 1 base and J by 0 bases, with 11 bases between. This CDR3 is built from 16 residues. Looked up from germline, CDR1 is SGHNT and CDR2 is YENEEA. The CDR3 loop is CASSLGAKPSTDTQYF. DNA of the CDR3: TGTGCCAGCAGCTTAGGAGCTAAGCCGAGCACAGATACGCAGTATTTT. The full variable domain, rest sourced from reference TRBV11-3 and TRBJ2-3, is EAGVVQSPRYKIIEKKQPVAFWCNPISGHNTLYWYLQNLGQGPELLIRYENEEAVDDSQLPKDRFSAERLKGVDSTLKIQPAELGDSAVYLCASSLGAKPSTDTQYFGPGTRLTVL.

This clone has only one observation. This chain connects TRBV7-9 to TRBJ2-7, with D unclear. The germline V gene encodes CDR1 SEHNR and CDR2 FQNEAQ (reference sequence). The CDR3 is made up of 13 amino acids. Trimming removed 5 bases from V and 3 bases from J, with 11 bases in between. The CDR3 sequence: CASSPDGSYEQYF. The CDR3 bases are TGTGCCAGCAGCCCCGACGGAAGCTACGAGCAGTACTTC.

This clone was recorded only once. The gene calls are TRBV4-2 and TRBJ2-1; 7 nucleotides agree with TRBD1. CDR3 length: 15 residues. V trimming: 1 base; J trimming: 0 bases; junction bases outside the gene matches: 0. Per germline, CDR1 LGHNA and CDR2 YNFKEQ. The CDR3 loop reads CASSQGDSSYNEQFF. CDR3 coding DNA: TGTGCCAGCAGCCAAGGGGACAGCTCCTACAATGAGCAGTTCTTC.

V usage is TRBV28 and J usage is TRBJ1-5; 12 nucleotides agree with TRBD1. CDR3 size: 16 residues. Germline V lookup: CDR1 MDHEN, CDR2 SYDVKM. The ends lost 3 bases at V and 7 bases at J; junction bases unmatched: 7. CDR3 DNA sequence: TGTGCCAGCAGTTTCGAGGGACAGGGGGCTGAGCAGCCCCAGCATTTT. Translating it yields CASSFEGQGAEQPQHF. Combining the CDR3 with reference TRBV28 and TRBJ1-5 gives the whole variable domain DVKVTQSSRYLVKRTGEKVFLECVQDMDHENMFWYRQDPGLGLRLIYFSYDVKMKEKGDIPEGYSVSREKKERFSLILESASTNQTSMYLCASSFEGQGAEQPQHFGDGTRLSIL.

CDR3 nucleotides: TGTGCCAGCAGCACGGGACTATCCACAGATACGCAGTATTTT. Translating gives CASSTGLSTDTQYF. The rearrangement uses TRBV5-6 and TRBJ2-3; 7 positions match TRBD2. Per the germline V gene, CDR1 is SGHDT and CDR2 is YYEEEE. The V and J ends lost 4 bases and 2 bases, in that order; junction bases with no gene match: 4. This CDR3 region has 14 residues.

V usage is TRBV6-5 and J usage is TRBJ2-3, with a weak D call TRBD1 (7 bases). The CDR3 extends over 15 amino acids. Per the germline V gene, CDR1 is MNHEY and CDR2 is SVGAGI. V shed 6 bases and J shed 0 bases, with 13 bases lying between them. In DNA, the CDR3 is TGTGCCAGCAGGGCGACAGGGACTAGCACAGATACGCAGTATTTT. This gives the protein CASRATGTSTDTQYF.